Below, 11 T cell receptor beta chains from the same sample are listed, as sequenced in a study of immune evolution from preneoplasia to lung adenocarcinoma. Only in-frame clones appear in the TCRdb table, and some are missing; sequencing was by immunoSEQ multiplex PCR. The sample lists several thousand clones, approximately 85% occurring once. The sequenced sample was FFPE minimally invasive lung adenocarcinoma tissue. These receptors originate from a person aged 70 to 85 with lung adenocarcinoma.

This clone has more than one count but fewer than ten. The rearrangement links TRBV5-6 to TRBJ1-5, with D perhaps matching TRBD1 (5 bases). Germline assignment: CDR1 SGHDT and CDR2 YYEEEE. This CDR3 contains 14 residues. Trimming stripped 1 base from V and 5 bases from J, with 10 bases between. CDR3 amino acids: CASSLSGLDQPQHF. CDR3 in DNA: TGTGCCAGCAGCTTGTCAGGGCTTGATCAGCCCCAGCATTTT.

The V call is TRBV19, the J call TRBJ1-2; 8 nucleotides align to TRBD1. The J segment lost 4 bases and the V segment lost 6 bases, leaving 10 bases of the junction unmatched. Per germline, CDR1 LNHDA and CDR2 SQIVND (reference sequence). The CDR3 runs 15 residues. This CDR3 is CASRDGQGPLYGYTF. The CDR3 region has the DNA TGTGCCAGTAGAGATGGACAGGGACCGCTCTATGGCTACACCTTC.

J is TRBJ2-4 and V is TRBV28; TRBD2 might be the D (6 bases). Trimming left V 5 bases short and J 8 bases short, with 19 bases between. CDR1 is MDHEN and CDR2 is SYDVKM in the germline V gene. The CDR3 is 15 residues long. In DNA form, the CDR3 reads TGTGCCAGCAGTCCCGGGACTCTGGCCGTCCACATTCAGTACTTC. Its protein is CASSPGTLAVHIQYF.

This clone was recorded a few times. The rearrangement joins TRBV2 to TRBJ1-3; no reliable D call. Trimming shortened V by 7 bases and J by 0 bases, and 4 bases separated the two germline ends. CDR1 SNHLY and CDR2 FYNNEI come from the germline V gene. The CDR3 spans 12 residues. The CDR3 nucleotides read TGTGCCAGCACGCCCTCTGGAAACACCATATATTTT. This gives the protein CASTPSGNTIYF.

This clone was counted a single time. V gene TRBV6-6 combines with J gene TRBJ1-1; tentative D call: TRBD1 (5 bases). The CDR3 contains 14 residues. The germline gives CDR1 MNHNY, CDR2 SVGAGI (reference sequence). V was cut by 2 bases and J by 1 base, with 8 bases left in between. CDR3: CASSYPGTNTEAFF. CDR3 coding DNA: TGTGCCAGCAGTTACCCGGGGACGAACACTGAAGCTTTCTTT.

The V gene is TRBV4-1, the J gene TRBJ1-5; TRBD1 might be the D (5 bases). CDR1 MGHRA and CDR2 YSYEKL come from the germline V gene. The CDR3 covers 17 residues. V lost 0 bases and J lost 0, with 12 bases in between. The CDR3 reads CASSQEPGLLSNQPQHF. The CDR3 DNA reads TGCGCCAGCAGCCAAGAGCCAGGGCTCCTTAGCAATCAGCCCCAGCATTTT.

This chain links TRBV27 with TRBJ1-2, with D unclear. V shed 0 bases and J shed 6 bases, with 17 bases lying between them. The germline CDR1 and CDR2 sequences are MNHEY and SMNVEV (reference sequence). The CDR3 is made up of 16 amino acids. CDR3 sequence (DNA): TGTGCCAGCAGTTTATCGTCGATTGTGGCGCCACATGGCTACACCTTC. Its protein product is CASSLSSIVAPHGYTF.

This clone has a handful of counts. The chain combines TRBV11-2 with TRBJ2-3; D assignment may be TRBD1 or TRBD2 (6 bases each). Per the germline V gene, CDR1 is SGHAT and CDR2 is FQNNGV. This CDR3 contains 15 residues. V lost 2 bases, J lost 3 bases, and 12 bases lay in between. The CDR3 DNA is TGTGCCAGCAGCTTAATTCCGGGGGCGACAGATACGCAGTATTTT. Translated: CASSLIPGATDTQYF.

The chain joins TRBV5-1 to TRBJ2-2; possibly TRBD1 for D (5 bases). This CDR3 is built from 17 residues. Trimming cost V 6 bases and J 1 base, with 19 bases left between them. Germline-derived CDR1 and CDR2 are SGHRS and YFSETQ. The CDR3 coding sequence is TGCGCCAGCACCCCCGGACCGAGGCAGGGGAACACCGGGGAGCTGTTTTTT. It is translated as CASTPGPRQGNTGELFF.

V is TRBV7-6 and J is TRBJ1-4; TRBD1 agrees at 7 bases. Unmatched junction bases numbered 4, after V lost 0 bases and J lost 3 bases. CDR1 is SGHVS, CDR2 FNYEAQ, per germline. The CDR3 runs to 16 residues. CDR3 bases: TGTGCCAGCAGCTTAGCAGGGGGCCTGTCTAATGAAAAACTGTTTTTT. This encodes CASSLAGGLSNEKLFF. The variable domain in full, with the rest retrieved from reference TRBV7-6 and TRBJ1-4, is GAGVSQSPRYKVTKRGQDVALRCDPISGHVSLYWYRQALGQGPEFLTYFNYEAQQDKSGLPNDRFSAERPEGSISTLTIQRTEQRDSAMYRCASSLAGGLSNEKLFFGSGTQLSVL.

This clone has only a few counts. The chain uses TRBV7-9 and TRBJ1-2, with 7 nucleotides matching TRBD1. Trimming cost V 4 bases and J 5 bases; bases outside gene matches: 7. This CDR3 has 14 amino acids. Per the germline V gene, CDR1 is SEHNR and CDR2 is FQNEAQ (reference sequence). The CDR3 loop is CASSSGTAFYGYTF. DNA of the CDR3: TGTGCCAGCAGCTCCGGGACAGCCTTTTATGGCTACACCTTC.